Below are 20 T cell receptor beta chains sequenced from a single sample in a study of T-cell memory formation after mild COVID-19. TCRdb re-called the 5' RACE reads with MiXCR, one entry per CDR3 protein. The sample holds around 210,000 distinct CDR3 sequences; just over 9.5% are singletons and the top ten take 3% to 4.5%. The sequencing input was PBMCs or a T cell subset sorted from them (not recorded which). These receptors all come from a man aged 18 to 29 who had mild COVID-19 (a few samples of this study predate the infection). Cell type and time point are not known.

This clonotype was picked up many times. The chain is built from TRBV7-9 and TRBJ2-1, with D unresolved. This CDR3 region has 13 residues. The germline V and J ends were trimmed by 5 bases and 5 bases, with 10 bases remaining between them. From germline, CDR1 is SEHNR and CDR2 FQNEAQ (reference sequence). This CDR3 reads CASSIFDNNEQFF. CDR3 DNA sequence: TGTGCCAGCAGCATATTCGACAACAATGAGCAGTTCTTC.

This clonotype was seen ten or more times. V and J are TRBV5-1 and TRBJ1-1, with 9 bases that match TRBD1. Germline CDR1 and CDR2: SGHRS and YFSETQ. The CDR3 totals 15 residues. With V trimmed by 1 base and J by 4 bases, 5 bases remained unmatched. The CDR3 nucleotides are TGCGCCAGCAGCTTGACGGGACAGGGCGGCACTGAAGCTTTCTTT. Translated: CASSLTGQGGTEAFF.

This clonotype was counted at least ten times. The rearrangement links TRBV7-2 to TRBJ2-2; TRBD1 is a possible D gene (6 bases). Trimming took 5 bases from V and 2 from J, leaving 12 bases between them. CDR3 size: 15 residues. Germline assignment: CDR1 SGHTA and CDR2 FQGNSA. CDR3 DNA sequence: TGTGCCAGCAGCCGAGACAGGAGAAACACCGGGGAGCTGTTTTTT. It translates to CASSRDRRNTGELFF. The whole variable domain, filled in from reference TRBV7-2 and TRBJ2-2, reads GAGVSQSPSNKVTEKGKDVELRCDPISGHTALYWYRQSLGQGLEFLIYFQGNSAPDKSGLPSDRFSAERTGGSVSTLTIQRTQQEDSAVYLCASSRDRRNTGELFFGEGSRLTVL.

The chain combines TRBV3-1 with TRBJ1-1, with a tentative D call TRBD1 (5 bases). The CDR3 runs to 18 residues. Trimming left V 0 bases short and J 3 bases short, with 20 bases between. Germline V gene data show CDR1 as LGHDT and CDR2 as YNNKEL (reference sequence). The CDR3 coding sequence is TGTGCCAGCAGCCAAGACCCGGCCAGAGGGGCCTTTTACACTGAAGCTTTCTTT. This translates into CASSQDPARGAFYTEAFF. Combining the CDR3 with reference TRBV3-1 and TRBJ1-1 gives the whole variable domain DTAVSQTPKYLVTQMGNDKSIKCEQNLGHDTMYWYKQDSKKFLKIMFSYNNKELIINETVPNRFSPKSPDKAHLNLHINSLELGDSAVYFCASSQDPARGAFYTEAFFGQGTRLTVV.

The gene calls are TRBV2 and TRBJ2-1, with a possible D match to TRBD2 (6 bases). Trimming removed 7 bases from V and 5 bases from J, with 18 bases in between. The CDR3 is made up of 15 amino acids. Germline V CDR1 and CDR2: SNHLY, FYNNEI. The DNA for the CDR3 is TGTGCCAGCAAGATTGGAAGCGGGCGGAACAATGAGCAGTTCTTC. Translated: CASKIGSGRNNEQFF.

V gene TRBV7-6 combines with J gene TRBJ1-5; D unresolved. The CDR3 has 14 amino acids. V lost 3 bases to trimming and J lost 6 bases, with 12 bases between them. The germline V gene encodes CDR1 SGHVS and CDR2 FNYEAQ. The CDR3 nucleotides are TGTGCCAGCAGCTTGGCAGGTAATGCTCAGCCCCAGCATTTT. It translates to CASSLAGNAQPQHF.

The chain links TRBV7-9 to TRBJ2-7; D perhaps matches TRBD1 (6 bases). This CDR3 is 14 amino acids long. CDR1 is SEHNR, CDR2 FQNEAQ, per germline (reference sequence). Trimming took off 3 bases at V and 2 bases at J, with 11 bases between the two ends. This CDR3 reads CASSFTQGPYEQYV. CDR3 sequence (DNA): TGTGCCAGCAGCTTTACTCAGGGGCCCTACGAGCAGTACGTC.

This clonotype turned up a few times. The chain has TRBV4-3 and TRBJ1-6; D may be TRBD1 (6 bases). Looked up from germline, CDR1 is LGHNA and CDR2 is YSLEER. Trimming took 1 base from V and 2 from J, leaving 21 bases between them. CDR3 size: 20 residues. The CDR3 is CASSQGARGPSSTYNSPLHF. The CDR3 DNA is TGCGCCAGCAGCCAAGGCGCCAGGGGCCCCTCAAGCACCTATAATTCACCCCTCCACTTT.

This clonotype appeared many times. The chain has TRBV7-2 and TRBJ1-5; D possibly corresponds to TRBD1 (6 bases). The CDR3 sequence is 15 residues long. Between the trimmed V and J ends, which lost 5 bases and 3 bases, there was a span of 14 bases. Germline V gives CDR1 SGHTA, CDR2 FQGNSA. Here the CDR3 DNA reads TGTGCCAGCAGCCTCACCGGGACAAACAATCAGCCCCAGCATTTT. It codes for CASSLTGTNNQPQHF.

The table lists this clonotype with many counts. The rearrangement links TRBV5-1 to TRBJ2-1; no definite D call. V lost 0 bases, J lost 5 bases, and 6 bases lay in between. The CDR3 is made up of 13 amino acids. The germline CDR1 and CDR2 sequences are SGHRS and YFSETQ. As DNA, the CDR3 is TGCGCCAGCAGCTTGGGATGGAACAATGAGCAGTTCTTC. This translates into CASSLGWNNEQFF.

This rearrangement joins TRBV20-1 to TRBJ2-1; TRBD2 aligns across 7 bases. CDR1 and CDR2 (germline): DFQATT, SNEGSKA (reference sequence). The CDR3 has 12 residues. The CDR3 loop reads CRAGRSYNEQFF. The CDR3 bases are TGCAGAGCGGGGCGCTCCTACAATGAGCAGTTCTTC.

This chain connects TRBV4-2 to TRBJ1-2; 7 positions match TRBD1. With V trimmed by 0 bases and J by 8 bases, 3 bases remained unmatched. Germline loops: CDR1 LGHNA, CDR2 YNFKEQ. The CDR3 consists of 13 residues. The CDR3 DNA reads TGTGCCAGCAGCCAAGAGTACAGGGGCGGCTACACCTTC. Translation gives CASSQEYRGGYTF.

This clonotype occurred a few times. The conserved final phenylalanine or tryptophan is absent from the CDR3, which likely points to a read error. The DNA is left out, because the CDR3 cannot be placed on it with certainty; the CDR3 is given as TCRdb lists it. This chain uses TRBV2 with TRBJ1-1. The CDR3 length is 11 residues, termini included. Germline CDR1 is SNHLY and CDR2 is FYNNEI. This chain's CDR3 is CASSAGTPLDL.

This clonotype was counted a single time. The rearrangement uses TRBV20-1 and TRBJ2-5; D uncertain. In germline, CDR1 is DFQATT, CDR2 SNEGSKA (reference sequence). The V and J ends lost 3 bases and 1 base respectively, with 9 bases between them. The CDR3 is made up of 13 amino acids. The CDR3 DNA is TGCAGTGCTAGCCGCTCCGGCCAAGAGACCCAGTACTTC. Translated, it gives CSASRSGQETQYF.

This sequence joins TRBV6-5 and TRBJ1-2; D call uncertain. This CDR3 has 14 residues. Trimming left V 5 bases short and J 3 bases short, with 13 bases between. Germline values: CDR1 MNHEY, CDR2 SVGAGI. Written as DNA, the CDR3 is TGTGCCAGCAGTGTCACGGGCCCCTACTATGGCTACACCTTC. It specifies CASSVTGPYYGYTF.

The chain's CDR3 is CSASGRVHSYEQYF. The CDR3 DNA is TGCAGTGCTTCGGGCAGGGTCCATTCCTACGAGCAGTACTTC. The chain carries TRBV20-1 and TRBJ2-7; TRBD1 might be the D (5 bases). V lost 5 bases and J 1 base, leaving 15 bases between the germline ends. The length of the CDR3 is 14 residues. CDR1 DFQATT and CDR2 SNEGSKA come from the germline V gene (reference sequence).

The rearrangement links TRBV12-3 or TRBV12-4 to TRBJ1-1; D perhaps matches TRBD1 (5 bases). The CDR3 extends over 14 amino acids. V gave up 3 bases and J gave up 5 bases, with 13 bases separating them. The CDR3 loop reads CASSLLGAETEAFF. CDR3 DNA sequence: TGTGCCAGCAGTTTGCTAGGGGCTGAAACTGAAGCTTTCTTT.

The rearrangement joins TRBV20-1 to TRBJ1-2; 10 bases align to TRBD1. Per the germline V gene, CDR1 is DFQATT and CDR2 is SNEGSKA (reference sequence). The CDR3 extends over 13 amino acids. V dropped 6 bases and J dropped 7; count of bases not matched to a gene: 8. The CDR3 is CSASGQGPGGYTF. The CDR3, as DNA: TGCAGTGCATCGGGACAGGGGCCTGGTGGCTACACCTTC.

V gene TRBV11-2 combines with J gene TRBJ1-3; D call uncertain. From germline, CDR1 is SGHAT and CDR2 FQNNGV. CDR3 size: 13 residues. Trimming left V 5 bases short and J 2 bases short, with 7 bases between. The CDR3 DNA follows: TGTGCCAGCAGCGCGGATGCTGGAAACACCATATATTTT. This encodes CASSADAGNTIYF.

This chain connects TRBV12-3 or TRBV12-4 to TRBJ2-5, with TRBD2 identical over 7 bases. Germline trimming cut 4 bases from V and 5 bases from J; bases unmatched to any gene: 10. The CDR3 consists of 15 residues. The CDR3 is CASSSSAGVRETQYF. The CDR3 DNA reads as TGTGCCAGCAGTTCTTCCGCGGGGGTTAGGGAGACCCAGTACTTC.